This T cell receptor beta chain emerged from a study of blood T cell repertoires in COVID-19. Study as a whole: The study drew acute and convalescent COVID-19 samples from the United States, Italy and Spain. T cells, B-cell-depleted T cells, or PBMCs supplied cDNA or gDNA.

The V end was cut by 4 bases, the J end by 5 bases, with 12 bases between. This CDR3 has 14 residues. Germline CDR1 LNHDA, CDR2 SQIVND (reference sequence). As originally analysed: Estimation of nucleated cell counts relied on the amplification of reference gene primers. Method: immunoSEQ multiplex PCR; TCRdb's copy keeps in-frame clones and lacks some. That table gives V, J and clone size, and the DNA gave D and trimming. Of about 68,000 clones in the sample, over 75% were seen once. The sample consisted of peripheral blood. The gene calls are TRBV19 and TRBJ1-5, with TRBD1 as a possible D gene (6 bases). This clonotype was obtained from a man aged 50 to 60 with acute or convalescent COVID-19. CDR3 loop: CASSRAGVYQPQHF. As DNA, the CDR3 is TGTGCCAGTAGTAGAGCAGGGGTTTATCAGCCCCAGCATTTT.